This T cell receptor (beta chain) was sequenced in a study of T cells after yellow fever vaccination. Germline values: CDR1 MGHRA, CDR2 YSYEKL. The CDR3 has 15 residues. V lost 2 bases and J lost 7, with 17 bases in between. 5'RACE template switching produced TCR cDNA carrying a universal primer site and UMIs. From the 5' RACE reads, TCRdb called clonotypes with MiXCR, one entry per CDR3 protein. The data hold about 120,000 distinct CDR3 sequences, with about 15% observed a single time. Of note for this clonotype: Its antigen is currently unknown.

Study-level results: The booster response re-showed most primary clones: 95% to 96% CD4, approximately 85% CD8. Shared CD4/CD8 clonotypes were a small share, likely from convergent recombination. The bulk population could contribute abundant contaminating clonotypes to FACS-sorted repertoires.

The specimen comprised CD8+ T cells sorted from PBMCs, sampled 5 days after the yellow fever booster vaccination. This receptor was taken from a man between 18 and 35 years old who received the YFV17D yellow fever vaccine. This chain connects TRBV4-1 to TRBJ1-1; maybe TRBD1 (5 bases). The CDR3 sequence: CASSQWIPRAGEAFF. DNA for the CDR3: TGCGCCAGCAGCCAATGGATTCCCAGGGCGGGTGAAGCTTTCTTT.